This T cell receptor (beta chain) came from a study of blood T cell repertoires in COVID-19. Study members were between roughly 18 and 90 years old and lived in approximately 25 US regions. Germline CDR1 reads LNHDA; CDR2 reads SQIVND (reference sequence). CDR3 length: 16 amino acids. The V and J ends lost 5 bases and 5 bases, in that order; junction bases with no gene match: 11. Generated by immunoSEQ multiplex PCR, the TCRdb table keeps only in-frame clones and is missing some. In the table there are fewer than 300,000 clones, around 90% of which are singletons. The sequencing input was PBMCs or T cells enriched from blood (not recorded which). This chain connects TRBV19 to TRBJ1-1; TRBD1 matches at 10 bases. The TCR sequence derives from a woman aged 25 to 45 who had recovered from COVID-19. This chain's CDR3 is CASSPRDRGINTEAFF. Written as DNA, the CDR3 is TGTGCCAGTAGTCCGAGGGACAGGGGAATTAATACTGAAGCTTTCTTT. Using reference TRBV19 and TRBJ1-1 for the parts outside the CDR3, the full variable domain is DGGITQSPKYLFRKEGQNVTLSCEQNLNHDAMYWYRQDPGQGLRLIYYSQIVNDFQKGDIAEGYSVSREKKESFPLTVTSAQKNPTAFYLCASSPRDRGINTEAFFGQGTRLTVV.